This TCR beta chain was sequenced during a study of regulatory T cells in long-lasting Graves disease. On this clonotype: Its antigen is not identified.

Germline V CDR1 and CDR2: SGHTA, FQGTGA. V was cut by 4 bases and J by 6 bases, with 12 bases left in between. There are 13 residues in the CDR3. Study-level points and caveats: There was favoring of TRBV28, TRBJ1-2 and TRBJ2-5 in persistent disease.

The time point denotes: newly diagnosed GD, antithyroid drugs for less than 3 months. PBMCs were the source of the RNA used for TCR sequencing. Researchers made TCR beta libraries by using iRepertoire HTBI primers and running Arm-PCR on CDR3 regions. TCRdb re-called the multiplex PCR reads through MiXCR, storing one row per CDR3 protein. The repertoire holds 400,000 to 650,000 distinct CDR3 sequences, with about 16% as singletons. These data also featured in a second study, about T cells in Graves' hyperthyroidism and ophthalmopathy.

The TCR comes from a woman in her forties or fifties with Graves disease. The specimen was peripheral blood mononuclear cells (PBMCs), collected at new diagnosis, from a patient treated with antithyroid drugs. The rearrangement links TRBV7-3 to TRBJ1-2; no definite D call. The DNA of the CDR3 is TGTGCCAGCAGCTGGGAACAGATTCATGGCTACACCTTC. As protein: CASSWEQIHGYTF.